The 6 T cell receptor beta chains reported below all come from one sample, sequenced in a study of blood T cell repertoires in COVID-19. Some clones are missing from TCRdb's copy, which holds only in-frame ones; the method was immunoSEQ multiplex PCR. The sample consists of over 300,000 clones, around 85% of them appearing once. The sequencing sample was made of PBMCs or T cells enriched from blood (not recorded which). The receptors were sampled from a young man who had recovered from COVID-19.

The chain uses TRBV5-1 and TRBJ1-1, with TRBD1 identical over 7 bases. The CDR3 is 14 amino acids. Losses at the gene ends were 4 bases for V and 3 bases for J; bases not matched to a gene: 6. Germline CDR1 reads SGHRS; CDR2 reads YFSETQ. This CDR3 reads CASSQGTAHTEAFF. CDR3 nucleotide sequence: TGCGCCAGCAGCCAGGGGACAGCACACACTGAAGCTTTCTTT.

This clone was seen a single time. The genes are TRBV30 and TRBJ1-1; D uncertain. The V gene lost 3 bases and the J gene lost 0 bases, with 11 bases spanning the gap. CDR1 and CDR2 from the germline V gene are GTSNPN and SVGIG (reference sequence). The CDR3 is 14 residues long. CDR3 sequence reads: CAWRSLRMNTEAFF. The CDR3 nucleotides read TGTGCCTGGAGGTCTTTGAGGATGAACACTGAAGCTTTCTTT.

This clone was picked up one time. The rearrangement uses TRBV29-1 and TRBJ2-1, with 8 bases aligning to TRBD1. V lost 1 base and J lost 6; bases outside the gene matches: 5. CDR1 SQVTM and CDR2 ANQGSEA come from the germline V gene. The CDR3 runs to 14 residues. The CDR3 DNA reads TGCAGCGTTGAAGGGACAGGGAGAGGCAATGAGCAGTTCTTC. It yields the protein CSVEGTGRGNEQFF.

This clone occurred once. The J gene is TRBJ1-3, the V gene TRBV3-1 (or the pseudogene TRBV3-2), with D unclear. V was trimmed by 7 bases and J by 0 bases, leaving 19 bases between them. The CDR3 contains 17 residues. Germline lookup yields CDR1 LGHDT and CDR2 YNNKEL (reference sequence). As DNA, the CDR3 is TGTGCCAGCACCGAGACCCCTTCACCTAGCTCTGGAAACACCATATATTTT. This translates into CASTETPSPSSGNTIYF.

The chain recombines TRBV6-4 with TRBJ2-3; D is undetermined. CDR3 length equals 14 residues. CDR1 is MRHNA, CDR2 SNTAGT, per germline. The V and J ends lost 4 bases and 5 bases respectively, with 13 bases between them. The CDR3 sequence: CASSAESPGDTQYF. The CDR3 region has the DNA TGTGCCAGCAGTGCCGAGTCCCCGGGAGATACGCAGTATTTT.

This CDR3 is CAVEETQYF. The CDR3, as DNA: TGTGCCGTGGAGGAGACCCAGTACTTC. The rearrangement joins TRBV2 to TRBJ2-5; D not resolved. V gave up 11 bases and J gave up 5 bases, with 6 bases separating them. Germline loops: CDR1 SNHLY, CDR2 FYNNEI. CDR3 size: 9 residues. The variable domain in full, with the rest retrieved from reference TRBV2 and TRBJ2-5, is EPEVTQTPSHQVTQMGQEVILRCVPISNHLYFYWYRQILGQKVEFLVSFYNNEISEKSEIFDDQFSVERPDGSNFTLKIRSTKLEDSAMYFCAVEETQYFGPGTRLLVL.